What follows are 7 T cell receptor beta chains derived from one specimen sequenced in a study of blood T cell repertoires in COVID-19 (dated by TCRdb to about 2020). Libraries were built with the immunoSEQ multiplex PCR assay. Imported from immuneACCESS, the table was reduced by TCRdb to in-frame sequences with V and J called. These copies leave out some clones; in studies compared against another copy, an unresolved V gene accounts for under half, and the cause of the remainder is not known. This sample lists around 300,000 clones; roughly 80% were detected once. The ten largest clones take up 8% to 9.5% of the sample. Sequenced: peripheral blood. The origin of the receptors is a woman in her forties or fifties who had recovered from COVID-19.

This chain joins TRBV18 and TRBJ1-5; 8 nucleotides match TRBD1. Trimming at V came to 3 bases and at J to 0 bases, leaving 1 base not matched to a gene. This CDR3 region has 15 residues. Per germline, CDR1 KGHSH and CDR2 LQKENI. The CDR3 sequence: CASSPTGVSNQPQHF. The CDR3 DNA reads as TGTGCCAGCTCACCGACAGGGGTTAGCAATCAGCCCCAGCATTTT. Complete variable domain (other parts from reference TRBV18 and TRBJ1-5): NAGVMQNPRHLVRRRGQEARLRCSPMKGHSHVYWYRQLPEEGLKFMVYLQKENIIDESGMPKERFSAEFPKEGPSILRIQQVVRGDSAAYFCASSPTGVSNQPQHFGDGTRLSIL.

The gene calls are TRBV9 and TRBJ2-3; TRBD2 matches at 8 bases. V was pared by 2 bases and J by 2 bases, with 7 bases of the junction left unmatched. The CDR3 sequence is 16 residues long. Germline CDR1 SGDLS, CDR2 YYNGEE. Here the CDR3 reads CASSVTGSGITDTQYF. The DNA for the CDR3 is TGTGCCAGCAGCGTTACGGGTAGCGGGATCACAGATACGCAGTATTTT. The variable domain in full, completed from reference TRBV9 and TRBJ2-3, reads DSGVTQTPKHLITATGQRVTLRCSPRSGDLSVYWYQQSLDQGLQFLIQYYNGEERAKGNILERFSAQQFPDLHSELNLSSLELGDSALYFCASSVTGSGITDTQYFGPGTRLTVL.

This chain uses TRBV20-1 with TRBJ2-1, with 10 bases matching TRBD1. V gave up 3 bases and J gave up 9 bases; unmatched junction bases: 11. Looked up from germline, CDR1 is DFQATT and CDR2 is SNEGSKA (reference sequence). The CDR3 is 15 amino acids. The CDR3 is CSASFPGQGWTEQFF. The DNA of the CDR3 is TGCAGTGCTAGTTTCCCGGGACAGGGGTGGACTGAGCAGTTCTTC.

The rearrangement links TRBV5-4 to TRBJ2-1; 9 bases fit TRBD2. Germline V gene data show CDR1 as SGHNT and CDR2 as YYREEE (reference sequence). The V gene end was trimmed by 7 bases and the J gene end by 7 bases; junction bases not matched to a gene: 12. The CDR3 is 15 amino acids. The CDR3 region has the DNA TGTGCCAGCGGGGTGGCGGGAGGGCCGACGAATGAGCAGTTCTTC. This sequence encodes CASGVAGGPTNEQFF.

The gene calls are TRBV4-3 and TRBJ2-1, with 7 bases aligning to TRBD1. Germline CDR1 is LGHNA and CDR2 is YSLEER. CDR3 length: 14 residues. J gave up 9 bases and V 0 bases, and 5 bases lay outside the gene matches. DNA of the CDR3: TGCGCCAGCAGCCAAGACTTCTCAGGGGGTGAGCAGTTCTTC. The encoded protein is CASSQDFSGGEQFF.

The chain combines TRBV7-9 with TRBJ2-7, with D perhaps matching TRBD1 (5 bases). V shed 2 bases and J shed 5 bases, with 19 bases lying between them. The CDR3 covers 16 residues. Germline CDR1 reads SEHNR; CDR2 reads FQNEAQ (reference sequence). The chain's CDR3 is CASSLWSGAQSDEQYF. CDR3 coding DNA: TGTGCCAGCAGCTTATGGAGTGGGGCCCAAAGCGACGAGCAGTACTTC. Using reference TRBV7-9 and TRBJ2-7 for the parts outside the CDR3, the full variable domain is DTGVSQNPRHKITKRGQNVTFRCDPISEHNRLYWYRQTLGQGPEFLTYFQNEAQLEKSRLLSDRFSAERPKGSFSTLEIQRTEQGDSAMYLCASSLWSGAQSDEQYFGPGTRLTVT.

V and J are TRBV4-1 and TRBJ1-5; TRBD1 matches at 7 bases. This CDR3 spans 15 amino acids. Trimming took 5 bases from V and 6 from J; bases not matched to a gene: 10. CDR1 is MGHRA and CDR2 is YSYEKL in the germline V gene. The CDR3 nucleotides are TGCGCCAGCAGCATGCGAGACAGGGACGCTCAGCCCCAGCATTTT. It encodes CASSMRDRDAQPQHF.